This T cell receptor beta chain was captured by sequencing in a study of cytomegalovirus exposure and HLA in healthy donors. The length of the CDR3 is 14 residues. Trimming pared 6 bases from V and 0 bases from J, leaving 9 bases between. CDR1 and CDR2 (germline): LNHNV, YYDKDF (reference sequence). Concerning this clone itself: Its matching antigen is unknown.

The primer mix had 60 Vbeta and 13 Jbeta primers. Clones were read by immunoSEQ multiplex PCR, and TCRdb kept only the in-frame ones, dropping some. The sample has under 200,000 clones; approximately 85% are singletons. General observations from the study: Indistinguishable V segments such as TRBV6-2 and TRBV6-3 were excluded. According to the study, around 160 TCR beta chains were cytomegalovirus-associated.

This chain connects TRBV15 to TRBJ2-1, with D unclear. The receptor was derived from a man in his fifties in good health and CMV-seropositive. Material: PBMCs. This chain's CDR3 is CATRAANSYNEQFF. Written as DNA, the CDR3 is TGTGCCACCAGGGCGGCAAACTCCTACAATGAGCAGTTCTTC.